Below are 4 T cell receptor beta chains sequenced from a single sample in a study of early T cells in non-severe SARS-CoV-2 infection. Via MiXCR, TCRdb re-called the 5' RACE reads, giving one row per CDR3 protein. The table records roughly 83,000 distinct CDR3 sequences, 10% of them present only once. The sample in question was whole blood, obtained at baseline. The receptors were gathered from an adult who was a healthcare worker with PCR-confirmed SARS-CoV-2 infection or an uninfected control (not recorded which).

This clonotype was found a few times. The chain employs TRBV20-1 and TRBJ2-5, with D possibly being TRBD1 (6 bases). V was shortened by 3 bases and J by 3 bases, with 14 bases between the two germline ends. From germline, CDR1 is DFQATT and CDR2 SNEGSKA (reference sequence). This CDR3 spans 14 amino acids. CDR3 loop: CSARSVRGKETQYF. The DNA for the CDR3 is TGCAGTGCTAGGTCGGTCAGGGGAAAAGAGACCCAGTACTTC.

J is TRBJ2-7 and V is TRBV6-6, with 7 bases aligning to TRBD1. J lost 0 bases, V lost 2 bases, and 1 base had no gene match. The CDR3 spans 14 residues. Germline V gives CDR1 MNHNY, CDR2 SVGAGI (reference sequence). CDR3 in amino acids: CASSYGQASYEQYF. CDR3 nucleotides: TGTGCCAGCAGTTACGGACAGGCCTCCTACGAGCAGTACTTC.

V usage is TRBV20-1 and J usage is TRBJ2-5, with 16 bases matching TRBD2. The CDR3 is 17 residues long. The germline V gene encodes CDR1 DFQATT and CDR2 SNEGSKA (reference sequence). CDR3 loop: CSGTGTSGRVGGETQYF. CDR3 nucleotides: TGCAGCGGTACCGGGACTAGCGGGAGGGTAGGTGGAGAGACCCAGTACTTC.

The chain combines TRBV5-1 with TRBJ2-7; D gene unclear. Germline CDR1 SGHRS, CDR2 YFSETQ. Trimming pared 4 bases from V and 7 bases from J, leaving 9 bases between. The CDR3 runs 11 residues. CDR3 residues: CASSDLREQYF. For the CDR3, the DNA is TGCGCCAGCAGCGATTTGAGGGAGCAGTACTTC.